This T cell receptor (beta chain) was identified during a study of blood T cell repertoires in COVID-19. About the research overall: Acute and convalescent COVID-19 samples came from the United States, Italy and Spain. T cells, B-cell-depleted T cells, or PBMCs provided the cDNA or gDNA that served as material.

This clone was observed once. Original analysis: Reference gene primer amplification gave estimated nucleated cell counts. Repertoires were generated with immunoSEQ multiplex PCR, while TCRdb's copy carries only in-frame clones and drops some. V, J and clone size are taken as reported in that table, and D and trimming were inferred from the DNA itself. There are around 160,000 clones in the sample; approximately 91% occur only once, and approximately 2.2% lies in the top ten. CDR3 length equals 16 residues. V lost 4 bases, J lost 8 bases, and 12 bases stayed unmatched. Germline assignment: CDR1 LGHDT and CDR2 YNNKEL (reference sequence).

This chain uses TRBV3-1 (or the pseudogene TRBV3-2) with TRBJ2-1; the match to TRBD2 covers 9 bases. The sequencing sample was made of peripheral blood. This clonotype was sampled from a man younger than 30 with acute or convalescent COVID-19. The CDR3 loop reads CASSLPGTSSPHEQFF. For the CDR3, the DNA is TGTGCCAGCAGCCTACCCGGGACTAGCTCACCTCATGAGCAGTTCTTC.